This T cell receptor (beta chain) was recovered during a study of CD8 T cells in Susac syndrome. Patients with stable or active relapsing-remitting disease, all of them treatment-naive, made up the multiple sclerosis controls. Purification of the CD8+ and CD4+ T cells relied on negative isolation, and TEMRA cells underwent FACS enrichment. Findings and limits, study-wide: The study recognized that its TCR sequencing and HLA analysis covered a relatively small number of individuals.

When the RNA was reverse transcribed, random hexamers were used with an input of roughly 0.45 to 1 ug. Coverage of TCR beta CDR3 amplification by immunoSEQ multiplex PCR extended to 54 Vbeta and 13 Jbeta. TCRdb reanalysed the immunoSEQ multiplex PCR reads using MiXCR and keeps one entry per CDR3 protein. The sample records about 210,000 distinct CDR3 sequences, approximately 95% being singletons. In regard to this clonotype: What it recognizes is unknown.

The clonotype was recovered from a human donor with multiple sclerosis. Material for sequencing was CD4+ T cells from PBMCs.

The CDR3 loop is CASRTYRVGDTQYF. CDR3 coding DNA: TGTGCCAGCAGAACATACAGGGTGGGAGATACGCAGTATTTT. This rearrangement joins TRBV6-6 to TRBJ2-3; TRBD1 is a possible D gene (6 bases). CDR1 MNHNY and CDR2 SVGAGI come from the germline V gene (reference sequence). V was trimmed by 6 bases and J by 5 bases, leaving 15 bases between them. This CDR3 is 14 amino acids long.